This T cell receptor beta chain is from a study of metastatic and nonmetastatic thyroid tumors. Study-level points and caveats: In both blood and tumor samples, TCR beta diversity was reported significantly higher for malignant than benign nodules.

As handled by the study authors: CDR3 was compared across clinicopathological groups, and the resulting differences were used to build a distant-metastasis classifier for papillary thyroid cancer. TCRdb called clones again from the PCR reads with MiXCR. For this entry, the V and J calls and clone size follow TCRdb and not the study's own pipeline. The data show almost 25,000 clones, around 15% seen once. Germline-derived CDR1 and CDR2 are MNHNS and SASEGT. J was trimmed by 2 bases and V by 6 bases; bases with no gene match: 15. This CDR3 comprises 18 residues. All patients reached thyroid surgery having received no treatment beforehand. This clone was observed many times. Its specificity is unknown.

The gene calls are TRBV6-1 and TRBJ2-1, with 8 bases identical to TRBD2. Material: blood. This sequence originates from a female donor with papillary thyroid cancer or a benign thyroid nodule (not recorded which). Some clones in this sample may be carry-over from other donors' samples. CDR3 sequence reads: CASRKGTSGSITYNEQFF. DNA of the CDR3: TGTGCCAGCAGGAAGGGGACCAGCGGGAGTATCACCTACAATGAGCAGTTCTTC.